The clone carrying this T cell receptor beta chain was found a few times. Its antigen is currently unknown. This sample is part of a study of Graves' ophthalmopathy and Graves' hyperthyroidism. The study, taken as a whole, reports: A 13-signature model separated ophthalmopathy from stable hyperthyroidism, reaching 87.88% sensitivity and roughly 84% specificity cross-validated.

The CDR3 runs 16 residues. The trim removed 5 bases at V and 2 bases at J, leaving 9 bases unmatched. Looked up from germline, CDR1 is SGHAT and CDR2 is FQNNGV. Amplifying from RNA transcripts, the study obtained TCR beta CDR3 regions. First-round RT-PCR used HTBI primers; second-round multiplex PCR followed. TCRdb ran MiXCR on the multiplex PCR reads and lists one entry per CDR3 protein. The sample shows approximately 480,000 distinct CDR3 sequences, approximately 14% of them seen only once. The rearrangement links TRBV11-2 to TRBJ2-7; 10 bases line up with TRBD2. Sequencing used blood. The TCR comes from a woman aged 25 to 39 with Graves' ophthalmopathy. CDR3 amino acids: CASSNAGTSATYEQYF. The CDR3 DNA is TGTGCCAGCAGCAATGCCGGGACTAGCGCCACCTACGAGCAGTACTTC.